These 25 T cell receptor beta chains share one sample of origin, sequenced in a study of blood T cell repertoires in COVID-19. Only in-frame clones appear in the TCRdb table, and some are missing; sequencing was by immunoSEQ multiplex PCR. The repertoire holds 350,000 or so clones, with 88% as singletons. The sequenced sample consisted of PBMCs or T cells enriched from blood (not recorded which). Every receptor here comes from a woman aged 25 to 39 who had been exposed to COVID-19.

The V gene is TRBV9, the J gene TRBJ1-3, with TRBD1 matching over 11 bases. The germline CDR1 and CDR2 sequences are SGDLS and YYNGEE. V was pared by 0 bases and J by 1 base, with 6 bases of the junction left unmatched. This CDR3 contains 18 residues. The CDR3 DNA reads as TGTGCCAGCAGCGTAGCGACGGGACAGGGGGGATCTGGAAACACCATATATTTT. It codes for CASSVATGQGGSGNTIYF.

The chain has TRBV7-9 and TRBJ2-1, with D perhaps TRBD2 (5 bases). Germline V gives CDR1 SEHNR, CDR2 FQNEAQ (reference sequence). The germline V and J ends were trimmed by 2 bases and 5 bases, with 19 bases remaining between them. The CDR3 extends over 17 amino acids. CDR3 in amino acids: CASSLNVHLRGNNEQFF. As DNA, the CDR3 is TGTGCCAGCAGCTTAAATGTCCATCTCCGGGGAAACAATGAGCAGTTCTTC.

The gene calls are TRBV18 and TRBJ2-7, with TRBD2 as a possible D gene (6 bases). V lost 3 bases to trimming and J lost 4 bases, with 19 bases between them. Germline V gives CDR1 KGHSH, CDR2 LQKENI. The CDR3 covers 16 residues. The CDR3 protein is CASSPPFTEGLYEQYF. The DNA for the CDR3 is TGTGCCAGCTCACCTCCTTTTACGGAGGGGTTATACGAGCAGTACTTC.

This clone showed up just a few times. This chain uses TRBV5-1 with TRBJ1-3, with TRBD1 matching over 7 bases. CDR1 SGHRS and CDR2 YFSETQ come from the germline V gene. The CDR3 is made up of 15 amino acids. The trim removed 0 bases at V and 2 bases at J, leaving 2 bases unmatched. The CDR3 region has the DNA TGCGCCAGCAGCTTGGGCGGGACAGCTGGAAACACCATATATTTT. This translates into CASSLGGTAGNTIYF.

This chain joins TRBV14 and TRBJ2-7, with D perhaps TRBD2 (6 bases). This CDR3 has 12 residues. Per the germline V gene, CDR1 is SGHDN and CDR2 is FVKESK. The V end was cut by 4 bases, the J end by 4 bases, with 8 bases between. CDR3 DNA: TGTGCCAGCAGCCCCGGGAGTTACGAGCAGTACTTC. Translating it yields CASSPGSYEQYF.

The chain recombines TRBV12-3 or TRBV12-4 with TRBJ1-1; D is possibly TRBD1 (6 bases). This CDR3 has 12 residues. V dropped 4 bases and J dropped 11 bases, with 14 bases sitting between them. Here the CDR3 DNA reads TGTGCCAGCAGTTGGGGGGGGGCGGTGGCTTTCTTT. It encodes CASSWGGAVAFF.

The chain combines TRBV28 with TRBJ2-3; 7 nucleotides match TRBD1. The CDR3 sequence is 13 residues long. Germline V gene sequence: CDR1 MDHEN, CDR2 SYDVKM. V was clipped by 6 bases and J by 6 bases; unmatched bases: 6. CDR3 protein: CASSRDSSDTQYF. In nucleotides, the CDR3 is TGTGCCAGCAGCCGGGACAGTAGCGATACGCAGTATTTT.

The chain couples TRBV7-6 to TRBJ2-2; D is uncertain. Germline CDR1 SGHVS, CDR2 FNYEAQ. The length of the CDR3 is 16 residues. The V and J ends lost 0 bases and 4 bases respectively, with 12 bases between them. CDR3 in amino acids: CASSLASSLFTGELFF. CDR3 coding DNA: TGTGCCAGCAGCTTAGCCTCCAGTTTGTTCACCGGGGAGCTGTTTTTT.

This chain's CDR3 is CASSPGGGRAFF. Written as DNA, the CDR3 is TGTGCCAGCAGTCCTGGGGGAGGGCGAGCTTTCTTT. This chain joins TRBV27 and TRBJ1-1, with a tentative D call TRBD1 (5 bases). The CDR3 totals 12 residues. Trimming removed 5 bases from V and 10 bases from J, with 14 bases in between. The V gene's germline CDR1 is MNHEY and CDR2 SMNVEV (reference sequence).

The chain has TRBV7-9 and TRBJ1-3; D is possibly TRBD1 (5 bases). The germline V gene encodes CDR1 SEHNR and CDR2 FQNEAQ (reference sequence). Trimming cost V 1 base and J 5 bases, with 12 bases left between them. The CDR3 totals 15 residues. The chain's CDR3 is CASSLDRQGRNTIYF. DNA for the CDR3: TGTGCCAGCAGCTTAGATCGTCAGGGAAGAAACACCATATATTTT.

The table lists this clone with a count of one. V usage is TRBV2 and J usage is TRBJ2-7; TRBD2 might be the D (5 bases). Germline lookup yields CDR1 SNHLY and CDR2 FYNNEI. The CDR3 runs to 12 residues. V lost 2 bases, J lost 6 bases, and 8 bases lay in between. CDR3 protein: CASSESEGEQYF. The CDR3 coding sequence is TGTGCCAGCAGTGAAAGTGAGGGCGAGCAGTACTTC.

The chain carries TRBV10-3 and TRBJ2-2; D not resolved. Germline CDR1 ENHRY, CDR2 SYGVKD. Trimming shortened V by 0 bases and J by 6 bases, and 14 bases separated the two germline ends. CDR3 length: 16 amino acids. The DNA of the CDR3 is TGTGCCATCAGTGAGTCGTGGAGAAGCGACGCCGGGGAGCTGTTTTTT. Protein sequence: CAISESWRSDAGELFF.

The chain combines TRBV28 with TRBJ2-7; 7 bases fit TRBD1. This CDR3 is built from 15 residues. Trimming took 5 bases from V and 5 from J; bases not matched to a gene: 12. Looked up from germline, CDR1 is MDHEN and CDR2 is SYDVKM. The CDR3 spells CASSLLTGSGNEQYF. The CDR3 coding sequence is TGTGCCAGCAGTCTACTGACAGGGTCGGGAAACGAGCAGTACTTC.

The chain is built from TRBV21-1 and TRBJ2-7; the table's D gene call, TRBD2, was not cross checked with the DNA. TRBV21-1 has pseudogene status. The CDR3 has 17 amino acids. CDR3 nucleotides: TGTGCCAGCACCGAGGGTGGCAGCGCATATTACTCCTACGAGCAGTACTTC. Protein: CASTEGGSAYYSYEQYF.

The rearrangement links TRBV27 to TRBJ2-3, with TRBD2 matching 7 bases. The CDR3 extends over 16 amino acids. CDR1 and CDR2 (germline): MNHEY, SMNVEV (reference sequence). V dropped 5 bases and J dropped 6; count of bases not matched to a gene: 14. The CDR3 sequence is CASSAKNGLGADTQYF. The CDR3 nucleotides read TGTGCCAGCAGTGCCAAAAATGGACTAGGCGCGGATACGCAGTATTTT.

Concerning this clone: The junction departs from germline at one end; a sequencing error may be responsible. The rearrangement links TRBV7-3 to TRBJ2-3; 14 nucleotides agree with TRBD2. Germline V gene sequence: CDR1 SGHTA, CDR2 FQGTGA. The CDR3 runs 18 residues. The CDR3 region has the DNA TGTGCCAGCAGCCTAACCCTGACTAGCGGGAGGGCCACAGATACGCAGTATTTT. Residues: CASSLTLTSGRATDTQYF. The entire variable domain, with the rest obtained from reference TRBV7-3 and TRBJ2-3, is as follows: GAGVSQTPSNKVTEKGKYVELRCDPISGHTALYWYRQSLGQGPEFLIYFQGTGAADDSGLPNDRFFAVRPEGSVSTLKIQRTERGDSAVYLCASSLTLTSGRATDTQYFGPGTRLTVL.

The chain couples TRBV12-5 to TRBJ2-7; 8 bases align to TRBD1. The V gene's germline CDR1 is LGHNT and CDR2 FRNRAP. The CDR3 extends over 15 amino acids. J gave up 5 bases and V 3 bases, and 9 bases lay outside the gene matches. The CDR3 spells CASGFRDRGNHEQYF. DNA for the CDR3: TGTGCTAGTGGTTTTCGAGACAGGGGTAACCACGAGCAGTACTTC.

The V call is TRBV19, the J call TRBJ2-5; D gene unclear. The CDR3 is made up of 16 amino acids. Deletions cut 4 bases from V and 1 base from J, with 16 bases between. Germline V gene data show CDR1 as LNHDA and CDR2 as SQIVND (reference sequence). Here the CDR3 DNA reads TGTGCCAGTAGTAATCCCCAGTTGGCGGTCCAAGAGACCCAGTACTTC. Translating it yields CASSNPQLAVQETQYF.

The gene calls are TRBV7-8 and TRBJ2-5; TRBD2 might be the D (5 bases). The CDR3 totals 12 residues. V was cut by 5 bases and J by 5 bases, with 9 bases left in between. Germline V gene data show CDR1 as SGHVS and CDR2 as FQNEAQ. Written as DNA, the CDR3 is TGTGCCAGCAGCACGGGGTGGGAGACCCAGTACTTC. Protein: CASSTGWETQYF. Based on the CDR3 plus reference TRBV7-8 and TRBJ2-5, the full variable domain is GAGVSQSPRYKVAKRGQDVALRCDPISGHVSLFWYQQALGQGPEFLTYFQNEAQLDKSGLPSDRFFAERPEGSVSTLKIQRTQQEDSAVYLCASSTGWETQYFGPGTRLLVL.

The CDR3 DNA reads as TGTGCCAGCAGCAGTTACGGGTGGGAGGGAAAAGAGACCCAGTACTTC. Amino acid sequence: CASSSYGWEGKETQYF. The chain recombines TRBV7-2 with TRBJ2-5; 7 nucleotides line up with TRBD2. Germline lookup yields CDR1 SGHTA and CDR2 FQGNSA. With V trimmed by 5 bases and J by 3 bases, 12 bases remained unmatched. CDR3 length: 16 amino acids.

The chain combines TRBV7-8 with TRBJ2-7; 9 bases are shared with TRBD2. This CDR3 contains 15 residues. The ends lost 1 base at V and 0 bases at J; junction bases unmatched: 1. The germline gives CDR1 SGHVS, CDR2 FQNEAQ. CDR3 sequence: CASSLGTSASYEQYF. The CDR3 bases are TGTGCCAGCAGCTTAGGGACTAGCGCCTCCTACGAGCAGTACTTC.

The chain uses TRBV19 and TRBJ2-3, with 7 positions matching TRBD2. Trimming cost V 4 bases and J 1 base; bases outside gene matches: 5. This CDR3 spans 15 amino acids. Germline CDR1 LNHDA, CDR2 SQIVND (reference sequence). CDR3 residues: CASSRLAGRTDTQYF. Written as DNA, the CDR3 is TGTGCCAGTAGTAGATTAGCGGGCCGCACAGATACGCAGTATTTT. The full variable domain, its missing parts supplied by reference TRBV19 and TRBJ2-3, is DGGITQSPKYLFRKEGQNVTLSCEQNLNHDAMYWYRQDPGQGLRLIYYSQIVNDFQKGDIAEGYSVSREKKESFPLTVTSAQKNPTAFYLCASSRLAGRTDTQYFGPGTRLTVL.

This chain uses TRBV2 with TRBJ1-5, with D uncertain. Deletions cut 3 bases from V and 4 bases from J, with 10 bases between. The germline V gene has CDR1 SNHLY and CDR2 FYNNEI. This CDR3 has 14 residues. The CDR3 DNA reads TGTGCCAGCAGTGATGAAACATCTAATCAGCCCCAGCATTTT. Translation: CASSDETSNQPQHF.

The genes are TRBV5-1 and TRBJ2-1; D may be TRBD1 (6 bases). The V gene lost 0 bases and the J gene lost 4 bases, with 11 bases spanning the gap. CDR1 and CDR2 (germline): SGHRS, YFSETQ. There are 15 residues in the CDR3. The CDR3 DNA follows: TGCGCCAGCAGCTTGGGGGGGACAAAATACAATGAGCAGTTCTTC. Its translation is CASSLGGTKYNEQFF.

The V and J genes are TRBV11-2 and TRBJ1-4; the match to TRBD1 covers 8 bases. The CDR3 contains 15 residues. In germline, CDR1 is SGHAT, CDR2 FQNNGV. The V segment lost 3 bases and the J segment 7 bases; nucleotides outside the gene matches: 7. The CDR3 is CASSFSGGAGEKLFF. The CDR3 bases are TGTGCCAGCAGCTTCTCAGGGGGCGCGGGTGAAAAACTGTTTTTT.